Listed below are T cell receptor beta chains from one sample, sequenced in a study of cytomegalovirus exposure and HLA in healthy donors. Clones were read by immunoSEQ multiplex PCR, and TCRdb kept only the in-frame ones, dropping some. Of 110,000 to 150,000 clones in the sample, about 72% were seen once. Specimen: PBMCs. These receptors came from a middle-aged man in good health and CMV-seronegative. Each CDR3 is given without its conserved first and last residue.

cdr3_aa: ASRGSGSHNEQF; j_call: TRBJ2-1; cdr3_length: 12; v_call: TRBV6-1
cdr3_aa: ASSVAENQPQH; j_call: TRBJ1-5; cdr3_length: 11; v_call: TRBV10-2
cdr3_aa: ASSGKDRRYGYT; j_call: TRBJ1-2; cdr3_length: 12; v_call: TRBV25-1
cdr3_aa: ASSQGLEGRRPQH; j_call: TRBJ1-5; cdr3_length: 13; v_call: TRBV4-1
cdr3_aa: ASSLGLVGETQY; j_call: TRBJ2-5; cdr3_length: 12; v_call: TRBV7-9
cdr3_aa: ASSLQGALGEQF; j_call: TRBJ2-1; cdr3_length: 12; v_call: TRBV6-5
cdr3_aa: ATSGKGQGIKSPLH; j_call: TRBJ1-6; cdr3_length: 14; v_call: TRBV15
cdr3_aa: ASQTDRGSYNEQF; j_call: TRBJ2-1; cdr3_length: 13; v_call: TRBV19
cdr3_aa: ASSYSESSPLH; j_call: TRBJ1-6; cdr3_length: 11; v_call: TRBV6-5
cdr3_aa: ASSQQGASNTGELF; j_call: TRBJ2-2; cdr3_length: 14; v_call: TRBV4-1
cdr3_aa: ASSLLAWNTEAF; j_call: TRBJ1-1; cdr3_length: 12; v_call: TRBV14
cdr3_aa: ASSLAESTDTQY; j_call: TRBJ2-3; cdr3_length: 12; v_call: TRBV6-1
cdr3_aa: ATTASRTQY; j_call: TRBJ2-3; cdr3_length: 9; v_call: TRBV6-1
cdr3_aa: SAAGTGSSYEQY; j_call: TRBJ2-7; cdr3_length: 12; v_call: TRBV29-1
cdr3_aa: SVEDLAGENTDTQY; j_call: TRBJ2-3; cdr3_length: 14; v_call: TRBV29-1
cdr3_aa: ASKMFEASNQPQH; j_call: TRBJ1-5; cdr3_length: 13; v_call: TRBV19
cdr3_aa: ASSLQGSSDTQY; j_call: TRBJ2-3; cdr3_length: 12; v_call: TRBV5-1